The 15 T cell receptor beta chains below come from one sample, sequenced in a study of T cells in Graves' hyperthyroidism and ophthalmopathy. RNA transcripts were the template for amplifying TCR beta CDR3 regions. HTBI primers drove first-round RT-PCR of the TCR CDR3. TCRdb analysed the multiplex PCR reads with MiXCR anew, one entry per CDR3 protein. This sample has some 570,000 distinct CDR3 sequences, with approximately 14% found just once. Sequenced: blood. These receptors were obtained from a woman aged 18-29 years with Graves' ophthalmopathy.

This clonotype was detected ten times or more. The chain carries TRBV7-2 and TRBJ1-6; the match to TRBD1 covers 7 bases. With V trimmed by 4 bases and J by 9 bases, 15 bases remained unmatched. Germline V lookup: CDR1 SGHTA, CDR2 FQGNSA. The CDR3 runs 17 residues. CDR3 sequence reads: CASSWRGGRWDSSPLHF. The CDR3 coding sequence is TGTGCCAGCAGCTGGCGGGGGGGGCGCTGGGACAGTTCACCCCTCCACTTT.

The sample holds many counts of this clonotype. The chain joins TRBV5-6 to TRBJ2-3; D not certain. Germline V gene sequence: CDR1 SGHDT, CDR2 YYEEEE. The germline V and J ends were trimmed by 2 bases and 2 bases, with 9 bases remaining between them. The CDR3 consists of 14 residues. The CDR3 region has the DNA TGTGCCAGCAGCTTTCCACTCCCCACAGATACGCAGTATTTT. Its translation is CASSFPLPTDTQYF.

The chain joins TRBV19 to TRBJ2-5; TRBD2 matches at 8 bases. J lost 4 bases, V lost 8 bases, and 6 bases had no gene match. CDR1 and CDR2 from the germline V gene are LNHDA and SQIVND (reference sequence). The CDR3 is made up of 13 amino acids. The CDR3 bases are TGTGCCAGTTCAGACAGCGGGAGAGAGACCCAGTACTTC. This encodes CASSDSGRETQYF.

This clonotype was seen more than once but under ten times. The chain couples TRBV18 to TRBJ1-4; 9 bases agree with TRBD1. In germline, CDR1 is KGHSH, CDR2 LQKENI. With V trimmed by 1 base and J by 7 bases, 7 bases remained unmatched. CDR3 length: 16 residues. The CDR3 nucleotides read TGTGCCAGCTCACCACGAACGACAGGGGGGTTTGAAAAACTGTTTTTT. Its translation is CASSPRTTGGFEKLFF. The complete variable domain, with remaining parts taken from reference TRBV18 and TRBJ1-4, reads NAGVMQNPRHLVRRRGQEARLRCSPMKGHSHVYWYRQLPEEGLKFMVYLQKENIIDESGMPKERFSAEFPKEGPSILRIQQVVRGDSAAYFCASSPRTTGGFEKLFFGSGTQLSVL.

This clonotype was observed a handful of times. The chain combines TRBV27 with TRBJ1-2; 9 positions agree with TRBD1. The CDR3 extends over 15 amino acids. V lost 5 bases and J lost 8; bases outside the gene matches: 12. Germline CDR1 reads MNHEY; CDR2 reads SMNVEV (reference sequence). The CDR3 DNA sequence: TGTGCCAGCAGTACCCACAGGGGGCCCATCGGGGGCTACACCTTC. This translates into CASSTHRGPIGGYTF.

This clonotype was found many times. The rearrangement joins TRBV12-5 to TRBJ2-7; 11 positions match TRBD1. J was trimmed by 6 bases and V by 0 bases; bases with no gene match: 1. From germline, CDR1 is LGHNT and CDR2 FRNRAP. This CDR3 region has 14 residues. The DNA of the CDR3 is TGTGCTAGTGGTTTGGTCGGGACAGGGGGCGAGCAGTACTTC. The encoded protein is CASGLVGTGGEQYF.

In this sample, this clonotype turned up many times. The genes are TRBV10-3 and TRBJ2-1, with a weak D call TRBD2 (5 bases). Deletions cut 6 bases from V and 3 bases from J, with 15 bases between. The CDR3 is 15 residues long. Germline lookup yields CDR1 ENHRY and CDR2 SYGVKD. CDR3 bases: TGTGCCATCAGGGAGGCCCAAGACGTCTACAATGAGCAGTTCTTC. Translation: CAIREAQDVYNEQFF.

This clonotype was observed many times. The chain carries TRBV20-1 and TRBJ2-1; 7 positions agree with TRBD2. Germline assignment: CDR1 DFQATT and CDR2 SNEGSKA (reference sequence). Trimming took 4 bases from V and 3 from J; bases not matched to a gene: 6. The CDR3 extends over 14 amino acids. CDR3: CSATEWEGYNEQFF. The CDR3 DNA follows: TGCAGTGCTACAGAGTGGGAGGGCTACAATGAGCAGTTCTTC.

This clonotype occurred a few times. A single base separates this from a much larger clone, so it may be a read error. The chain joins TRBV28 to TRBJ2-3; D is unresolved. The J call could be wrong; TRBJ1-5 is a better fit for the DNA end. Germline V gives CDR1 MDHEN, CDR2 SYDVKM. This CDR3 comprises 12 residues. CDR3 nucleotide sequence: TGTGCCAGCAGTTTTGTTACCGATACGCAGCATTTT. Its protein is CASSFVTDTQHF.

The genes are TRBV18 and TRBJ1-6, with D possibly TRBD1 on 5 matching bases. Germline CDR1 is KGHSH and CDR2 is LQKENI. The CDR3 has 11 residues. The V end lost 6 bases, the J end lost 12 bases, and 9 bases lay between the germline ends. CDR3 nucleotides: TGTGCCAGCTCGCGGGGGGAACCCCTCCACTTT. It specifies CASSRGEPLHF.

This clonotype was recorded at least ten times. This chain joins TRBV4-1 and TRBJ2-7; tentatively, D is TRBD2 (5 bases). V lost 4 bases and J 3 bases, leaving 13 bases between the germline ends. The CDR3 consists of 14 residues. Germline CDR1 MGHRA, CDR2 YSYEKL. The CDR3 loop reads CASSLASTNYEQYF. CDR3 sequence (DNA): TGCGCCAGCAGCCTGGCTAGCACTAACTACGAGCAGTACTTC.

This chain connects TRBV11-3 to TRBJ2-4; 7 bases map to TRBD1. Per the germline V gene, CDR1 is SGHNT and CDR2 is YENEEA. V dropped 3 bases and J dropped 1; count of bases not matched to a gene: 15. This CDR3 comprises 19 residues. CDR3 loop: CASSFPPGQPDGAKNIQYF. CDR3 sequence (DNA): TGTGCCAGCAGCTTCCCCCCGGGACAGCCCGATGGGGCCAAAAACATTCAGTACTTC. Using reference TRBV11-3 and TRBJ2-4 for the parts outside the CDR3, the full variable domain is EAGVVQSPRYKIIEKKQPVAFWCNPISGHNTLYWYLQNLGQGPELLIRYENEEAVDDSQLPKDRFSAERLKGVDSTLKIQPAELGDSAVYLCASSFPPGQPDGAKNIQYFGAGTRLSVL.

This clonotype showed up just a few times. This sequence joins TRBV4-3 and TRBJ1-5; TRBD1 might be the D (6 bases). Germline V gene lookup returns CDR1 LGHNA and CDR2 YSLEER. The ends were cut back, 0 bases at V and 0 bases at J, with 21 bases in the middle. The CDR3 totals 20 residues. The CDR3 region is CASSQEIRRQVGDSNQPQHF. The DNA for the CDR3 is TGCGCCAGCAGCCAAGAGATAAGGAGACAGGTTGGGGATAGCAATCAGCCCCAGCATTTT.

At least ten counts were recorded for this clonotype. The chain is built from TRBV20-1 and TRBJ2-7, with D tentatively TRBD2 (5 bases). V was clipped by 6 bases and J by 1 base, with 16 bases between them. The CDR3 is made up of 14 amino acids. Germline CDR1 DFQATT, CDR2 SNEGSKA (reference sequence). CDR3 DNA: TGCAGTGCCCCAGTGCGGGTCGGATCCTACGAGCAGTACTTC. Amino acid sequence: CSAPVRVGSYEQYF.

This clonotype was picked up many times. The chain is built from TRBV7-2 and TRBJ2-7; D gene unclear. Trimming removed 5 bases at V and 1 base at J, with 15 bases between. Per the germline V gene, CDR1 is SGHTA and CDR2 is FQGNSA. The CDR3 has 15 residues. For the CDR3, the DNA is TGTGCCAGCAGCCCTCTGGTGAGGCGGTCCTACGAGCAGTACTTC. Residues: CASSPLVRRSYEQYF.